This TCR beta chain was found in a study of type 1 regulatory T cells. TCRdb re-called the reads through MiXCR, storing one row per CDR3 protein. The sample lists some 90,000 distinct CDR3 sequences, 31% occurring once. The ends were cut back, 5 bases at V and 5 bases at J, with 20 bases in the middle. The CDR3 covers 16 residues. Per germline, CDR1 KGHSH and CDR2 LQKENI. The sequencing sample was made of CD4+ T cells, either the whole sample or a sorted fraction (not recorded which). This chain uses TRBV18 with TRBJ2-3; D may match TRBD1 or TRBD2 (5 bases each). The TCR sequence derives from a human donor in good health. Written as DNA, the CDR3 is TGTGCCAGCTCAAACCCCGCCTATGGGGCGGGAGATACGCAGTATTTT. It specifies CASSNPAYGAGDTQYF.